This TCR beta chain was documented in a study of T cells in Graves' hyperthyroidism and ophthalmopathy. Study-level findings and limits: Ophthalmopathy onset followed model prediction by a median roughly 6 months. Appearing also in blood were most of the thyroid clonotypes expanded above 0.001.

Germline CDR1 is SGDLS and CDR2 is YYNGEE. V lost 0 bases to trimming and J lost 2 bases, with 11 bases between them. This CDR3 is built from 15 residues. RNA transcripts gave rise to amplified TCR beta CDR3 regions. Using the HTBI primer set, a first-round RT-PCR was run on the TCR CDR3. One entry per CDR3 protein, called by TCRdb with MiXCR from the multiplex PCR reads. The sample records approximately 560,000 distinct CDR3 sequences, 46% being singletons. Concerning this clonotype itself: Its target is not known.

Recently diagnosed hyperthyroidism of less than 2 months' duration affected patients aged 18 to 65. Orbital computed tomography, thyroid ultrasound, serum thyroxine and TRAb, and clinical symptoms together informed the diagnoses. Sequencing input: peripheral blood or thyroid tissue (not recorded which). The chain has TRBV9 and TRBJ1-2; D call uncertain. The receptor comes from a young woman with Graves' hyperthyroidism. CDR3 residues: CASSVALSGNYGYTF. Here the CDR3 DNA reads TGTGCCAGCAGCGTAGCTTTGTCTGGAAACTATGGCTACACCTTC.